The sequence of this T cell receptor (beta chain) was determined in a study of patients and donors after allogeneic stem cell transplantation. This clonotype was picked up a small number of times. Germline CDR1 SEHNR, CDR2 FQNEAQ (reference sequence). The CDR3 is 14 amino acids. Deletions cut 5 bases from V and 5 bases from J, with 16 bases between. Each CDR3 protein gets one entry after TCRdb re-called the RT-PCR reads with MiXCR. Of about a million distinct CDR3 sequences in the sample, over 15% were seen once. This receptor was obtained from a human donor who was either an allogeneic HSCT recipient or a stem cell or donor lymphocyte infusion donor (not recorded which). It is not recorded whose cells these are; they may come from a transplant donor. V gene TRBV7-9 combines with J gene TRBJ2-7, with D possibly called TRBD1 or TRBD2 (5 bases each). The sequenced material came from blood, either unsorted or a sorted T cell fraction (not recorded which). The DNA for the CDR3 is TGTGCCAGCAGCCCGGACTGGGGGTTCGACGAGCAGTACTTC. Its protein is CASSPDWGFDEQYF.